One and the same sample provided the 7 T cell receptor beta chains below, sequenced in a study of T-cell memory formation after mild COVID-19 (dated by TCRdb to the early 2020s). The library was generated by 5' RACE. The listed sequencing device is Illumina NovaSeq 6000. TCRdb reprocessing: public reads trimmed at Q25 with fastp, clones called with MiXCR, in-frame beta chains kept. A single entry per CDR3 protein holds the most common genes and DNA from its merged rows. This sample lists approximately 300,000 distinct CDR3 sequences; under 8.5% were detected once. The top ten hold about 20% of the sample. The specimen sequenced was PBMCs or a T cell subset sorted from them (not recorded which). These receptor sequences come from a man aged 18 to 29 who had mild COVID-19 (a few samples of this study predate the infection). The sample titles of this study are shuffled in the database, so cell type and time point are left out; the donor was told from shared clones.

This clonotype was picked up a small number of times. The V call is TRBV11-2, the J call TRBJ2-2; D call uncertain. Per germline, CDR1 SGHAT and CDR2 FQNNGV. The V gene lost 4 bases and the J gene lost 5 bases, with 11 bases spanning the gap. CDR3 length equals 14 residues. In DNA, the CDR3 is TGTGCCAGCAGCTCCAACAGCTGGACCGGGGAGCTGTTTTTT. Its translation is CASSSNSWTGELFF.

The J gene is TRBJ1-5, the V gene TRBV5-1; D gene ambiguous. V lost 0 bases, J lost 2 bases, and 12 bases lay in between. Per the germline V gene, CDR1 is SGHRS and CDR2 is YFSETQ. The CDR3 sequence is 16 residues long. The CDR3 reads CASSLDGFGGNQPQHF. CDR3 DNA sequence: TGCGCCAGCAGCTTGGACGGGTTCGGCGGCAATCAGCCCCAGCATTTT.

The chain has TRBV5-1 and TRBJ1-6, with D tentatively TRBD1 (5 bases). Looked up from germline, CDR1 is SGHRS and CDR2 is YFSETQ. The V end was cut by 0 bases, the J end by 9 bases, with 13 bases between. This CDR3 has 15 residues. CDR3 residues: CASSLAGQGGSPLHF. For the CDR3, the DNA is TGCGCCAGCAGCTTGGCCGGTCAGGGTGGTTCACCCCTCCACTTT.

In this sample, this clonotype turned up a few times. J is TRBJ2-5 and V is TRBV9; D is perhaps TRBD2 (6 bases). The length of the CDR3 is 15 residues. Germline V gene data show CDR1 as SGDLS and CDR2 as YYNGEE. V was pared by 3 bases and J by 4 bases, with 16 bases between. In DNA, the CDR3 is TGTGCCAGCAGCGGACCGGGACTGCCCCGAGAGACCCAGTACTTC. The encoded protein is CASSGPGLPRETQYF.

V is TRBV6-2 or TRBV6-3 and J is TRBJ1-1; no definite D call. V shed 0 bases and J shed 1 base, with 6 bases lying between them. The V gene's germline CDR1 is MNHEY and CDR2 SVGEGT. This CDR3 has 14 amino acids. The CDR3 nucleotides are TGTGCCAGCAGTTACTCGATGTCGAACACTGAAGCTTTCTTT. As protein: CASSYSMSNTEAFF.

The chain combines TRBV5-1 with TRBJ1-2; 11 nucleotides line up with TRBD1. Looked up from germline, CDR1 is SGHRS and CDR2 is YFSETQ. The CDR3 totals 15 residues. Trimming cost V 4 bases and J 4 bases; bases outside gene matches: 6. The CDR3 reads CASSPGTGGSYGYTF. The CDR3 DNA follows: TGCGCCAGCAGCCCAGGGACAGGGGGGAGCTATGGCTACACCTTC.

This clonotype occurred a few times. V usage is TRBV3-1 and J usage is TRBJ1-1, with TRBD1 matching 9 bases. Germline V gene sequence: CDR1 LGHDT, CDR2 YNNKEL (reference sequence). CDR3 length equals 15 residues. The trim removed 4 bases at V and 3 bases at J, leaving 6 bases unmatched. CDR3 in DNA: TGTGCCAGCAGCCCCTTCACAGGGGGCTACACTGAAGCTTTCTTT. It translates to CASSPFTGGYTEAFF. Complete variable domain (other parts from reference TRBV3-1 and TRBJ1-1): DTAVSQTPKYLVTQMGNDKSIKCEQNLGHDTMYWYKQDSKKFLKIMFSYNNKELIINETVPNRFSPKSPDKAHLNLHINSLELGDSAVYFCASSPFTGGYTEAFFGQGTRLTVV.